The sequence of this TCR beta chain was determined in a study of blood T cell repertoires in COVID-19. Study overall: From T cells, B-cell-depleted T cells, or PBMCs came the material, which was cDNA or gDNA.

Generated by immunoSEQ multiplex PCR, the TCRdb table keeps only in-frame clones and is missing some. The sample comprises 100,000 or so clones, roughly 84% of which are singletons, and just under 2% rests with the top ten. Per the germline V gene, CDR1 is KGHDR and CDR2 is SFDVKD. J lost 9 bases, V lost 4 bases, and 4 bases had no gene match. The CDR3 extends over 12 amino acids. The chain employs TRBV24-1 and TRBJ1-2, with 7 bases that match TRBD1. Sequenced material: peripheral blood. This receptor was obtained from a man between 65 and 85 years old with active or convalescent COVID-19. CDR3: CATSEQGSRYTF. Here the CDR3 DNA reads TGTGCCACCAGTGAACAGGGGAGTCGCTACACCTTC.